These 32 T cell receptor beta chains were all obtained from the same sample, sequenced in a study of T cells after yellow fever vaccination. TCRdb itself ran the 5' RACE reads through MiXCR, one entry per CDR3 protein. The repertoire holds 450,000 to 650,000 distinct CDR3 sequences, with about 13% as singletons. Sequenced here: PBMCs, sampled on the day of the yellow fever booster vaccination. These receptors all come from a man aged 30 to 45 who received the YFV17D yellow fever vaccine.

The genes are TRBV6-5 and TRBJ2-1, with unresolved D. V was clipped by 6 bases and J by 8 bases, with 11 bases between them. This CDR3 comprises 12 residues. Germline V gene lookup returns CDR1 MNHEY and CDR2 SVGAGI. The CDR3 is CASRPSWYEQFF. CDR3 in DNA: TGTGCCAGCAGACCCAGCTGGTATGAGCAGTTCTTC.

This clonotype was observed a handful of times. The genes are TRBV14 and TRBJ2-5; 7 bases match TRBD1. Germline assignment: CDR1 SGHDN and CDR2 FVKESK. V shed 4 bases and J 14 bases; nucleotides not matched to a gene: 13. The CDR3 spans 13 residues. The CDR3: CASSPARIGGSYF. The CDR3 DNA is TGTGCCAGCAGCCCCGCAAGGATAGGGGGCTCATACTTC.

This sequence joins TRBV19 and TRBJ2-7; unclear D gene. The CDR3 is 13 residues long. Trimming took off 4 bases at V and 5 bases at J, with 12 bases between the two ends. Germline CDR1 reads LNHDA; CDR2 reads SQIVND (reference sequence). The CDR3 coding sequence is TGTGCCAGTAGTAGTAAACCTCAGGACGAGCAGTACTTC. It is translated as CASSSKPQDEQYF.

The table lists this clonotype with many counts. V usage is TRBV5-1 and J usage is TRBJ2-7; 7 nucleotides line up with TRBD2. Per germline, CDR1 SGHRS and CDR2 YFSETQ. V gave up 4 bases and J gave up 5 bases; unmatched junction bases: 9. The CDR3 totals 14 residues. CDR3 bases: TGCGCCAGCAGCGGAGCGGGACCCCGGGACGAGCAGTACTTC. This translates into CASSGAGPRDEQYF.

V gene TRBV5-1 combines with J gene TRBJ2-7, with 7 bases lining up with TRBD1. Germline values: CDR1 SGHRS, CDR2 YFSETQ. V shed 0 bases and J 0 bases; nucleotides not matched to a gene: 6. The CDR3 runs 16 residues. The CDR3 bases are TGCGCCAGCAGCTTGGAACCCACAGGGGTCTCCTACGAGCAGTACTTC. It yields the protein CASSLEPTGVSYEQYF.

The chain links TRBV6-5 to TRBJ1-2, with D possibly being TRBD1 (5 bases). The germline CDR1 and CDR2 sequences are MNHEY and SVGAGI. The CDR3 runs 11 residues. The V end lost 2 bases, the J end lost 7 bases, and 5 bases lay between the germline ends. The CDR3 here is CASSYGGGYTF. The DNA for the CDR3 is TGTGCCAGCAGTTACGGGGGTGGCTACACCTTC.

The V and J genes are TRBV7-8 and TRBJ2-1, with TRBD2 identical over 10 bases. Trimming took 6 bases from V and 7 from J; bases not matched to a gene: 9. The CDR3 consists of 15 residues. Germline V gives CDR1 SGHVS, CDR2 FQNEAQ. The CDR3 reads CASRKRASGSNEQFF. The DNA for the CDR3 is TGTGCCAGCAGAAAAAGGGCTAGCGGGAGTAATGAGCAGTTCTTC. Drawing the rest from reference TRBV7-8 and TRBJ2-1, the complete variable domain is GAGVSQSPRYKVAKRGQDVALRCDPISGHVSLFWYQQALGQGPEFLTYFQNEAQLDKSGLPSDRFFAERPEGSVSTLKIQRTQQEDSAVYLCASRKRASGSNEQFFGPGTRLTVL.

This chain joins TRBV12-3 or TRBV12-4 and TRBJ2-5; D might be TRBD2 (6 bases). Deletions cut 3 bases from V and 5 bases from J, with 16 bases between. This CDR3 is built from 15 residues. DNA for the CDR3: TGTGCCAGCAGTTTTAATCGACTCCGGGGGGAGACCCAGTACTTC. Protein sequence: CASSFNRLRGETQYF.

The count of this clonotype is one. CDR3 loop: CASSLALGGNYEQYF. CDR3 DNA sequence: TGTGCCAGCAGCTTAGCGTTGGGGGGAAACTACGAGCAGTACTTC. This chain connects TRBV7-2 to TRBJ2-7; D is possibly TRBD2 (6 bases). Germline lookup yields CDR1 SGHTA and CDR2 FQGNSA. V was cut by 0 bases and J by 3 bases, with 12 bases left in between. The length of the CDR3 is 15 residues.

In its sample, this clonotype was seen a few times. V usage is TRBV30 and J usage is TRBJ2-1; perhaps TRBD1 as D (6 bases). Germline V gene lookup returns CDR1 GTSNPN and CDR2 SVGIG (reference sequence). The V gene lost 4 bases and the J gene lost 12 bases, with 16 bases spanning the gap. The CDR3 totals 12 residues. Here the CDR3 reads CAWTRGAGAQFF. The CDR3 DNA reads as TGTGCCTGGACCAGGGGCGCGGGTGCGCAGTTCTTC.

This clonotype was seen a handful of times. The rearrangement links TRBV4-3 to TRBJ2-7; D is unresolved. Germline V gene lookup returns CDR1 LGHNA and CDR2 YSLEER. The CDR3 extends over 15 amino acids. Trimming took 0 bases from V and 2 from J, leaving 11 bases between them. CDR3: CASSQDWTPTYEQYF. In DNA form, the CDR3 reads TGCGCCAGCAGCCAAGATTGGACCCCTACCTACGAGCAGTACTTC.

The genes are TRBV9 and TRBJ2-3; 8 nucleotides agree with TRBD2. Germline CDR1 reads SGDLS; CDR2 reads YYNGEE. The CDR3 consists of 15 residues. The ends lost 0 bases at V and 8 bases at J; junction bases unmatched: 8. The CDR3 DNA reads TGTGCCAGCAGCGTAGACGGTGACGGGAGGGCTACGCAGTATTTT. Its translation: CASSVDGDGRATQYF.

This clonotype has just a few counts. This chain joins TRBV5-6 and TRBJ1-1; a weak D match, TRBD1 (5 bases). This CDR3 comprises 17 residues. CDR1 SGHDT and CDR2 YYEEEE come from the germline V gene. V lost 0 bases, J lost 5 bases, and 20 bases lay in between. In DNA, the CDR3 is TGTGCCAGCAGCTTGGTAAAGGTACGGGGTGAGGGGACTGAAGCTTTCTTT. Protein: CASSLVKVRGEGTEAFF.

The chain combines TRBV3-1 with TRBJ2-3; D is unclear. CDR1 LGHDT and CDR2 YNNKEL come from the germline V gene (reference sequence). The CDR3 runs 15 residues. Trimming took off 5 bases at V and 5 bases at J, with 17 bases between the two ends. In DNA form, the CDR3 reads TGTGCCAGCAGCGACGACCCGGCGCACAAAGATACGCAGTATTTT. This sequence encodes CASSDDPAHKDTQYF.

The chain has TRBV30 and TRBJ2-1, with no clear D. The V end lost 7 bases, the J end lost 4 bases, and 20 bases lay between the germline ends. Germline CDR1 GTSNPN, CDR2 SVGIG (reference sequence). The CDR3 spans 15 residues. The CDR3 sequence is CALALPGRGYNEQFF. CDR3 DNA sequence: TGTGCCTTGGCCCTACCTGGAAGAGGATACAATGAGCAGTTCTTC.

The chain links TRBV11-2 to TRBJ2-7; D possibly matches TRBD1 or TRBD2 (5 bases each). Trimming left V 0 bases short and J 2 bases short, with 11 bases between. This CDR3 spans 15 amino acids. Germline lookup yields CDR1 SGHAT and CDR2 FQNNGV. The DNA for the CDR3 is TGTGCCAGCAGCTTAGACGAGGGACCCACCTACGAGCAGTACTTC. This sequence encodes CASSLDEGPTYEQYF.

V usage is TRBV29-1 and J usage is TRBJ2-5; D is ambiguous. Germline V gives CDR1 SQVTM, CDR2 ANQGSEA. The V gene lost 4 bases and the J gene lost 1 base, with 13 bases spanning the gap. The CDR3 consists of 14 residues. The CDR3 spells CSVAAAVIQETQYF. CDR3 DNA sequence: TGCAGCGTTGCGGCGGCAGTCATCCAAGAGACCCAGTACTTC.

The rearrangement joins TRBV4-3 to TRBJ2-3, with D perhaps being TRBD1 or TRBD2 (5 bases each). The ends were cut back, 0 bases at V and 6 bases at J, with 10 bases in the middle. The germline V gene encodes CDR1 LGHNA and CDR2 YSLEER. The CDR3 runs 14 residues. The CDR3 here is CASSQEGWGDTQYF. In DNA form, the CDR3 reads TGCGCCAGCAGCCAAGAGGGGTGGGGGGATACGCAGTATTTT.

This clonotype occurred a few times. The J gene is TRBJ1-5, the V gene TRBV5-1; perhaps TRBD1 as D (5 bases). The ends were cut back, 2 bases at V and 4 bases at J, with 13 bases in the middle. In germline, CDR1 is SGHRS, CDR2 YFSETQ. This CDR3 has 15 amino acids. CDR3 DNA sequence: TGCGCCAGCAGCTTAGAAGGGGCTCGGAATCAGCCCCAGCATTTT. Amino acid sequence: CASSLEGARNQPQHF.

The chain combines TRBV12-3 or TRBV12-4 with TRBJ2-2, with TRBD1 as a possible D gene (6 bases). V shed 6 bases and J shed 3 bases, with 11 bases lying between them. CDR3 length: 14 amino acids. The CDR3 loop reads CASRDRAYTGELFF. The CDR3 region has the DNA TGTGCCAGCAGGGACAGAGCCTACACCGGGGAGCTGTTTTTT.

In its sample, this clonotype was seen a few times. The chain recombines TRBV7-2 with TRBJ2-3; maybe TRBD2 (6 bases). V gave up 1 base and J gave up 2 bases, with 10 bases separating them. The V gene's germline CDR1 is SGHTA and CDR2 FQGNSA. The CDR3 sequence is 15 residues long. CDR3 sequence: CASSLEGGVTDTQYF. DNA of the CDR3: TGTGCCAGCAGCTTAGAAGGAGGGGTCACAGATACGCAGTATTTT.

The chain combines TRBV24-1 with TRBJ2-1, with D maybe TRBD2 (6 bases). Germline V CDR1 and CDR2: KGHDR, SFDVKD. V dropped 9 bases and J dropped 8 bases, with 22 bases sitting between them. CDR3 length: 15 residues. For the CDR3, the DNA is TGTGCCACCCAGTCTCGGGGGTCGGGGATCGATGAGCAGTTCTTC. Translated, it gives CATQSRGSGIDEQFF.

J is TRBJ2-7 and V is TRBV12-3 or TRBV12-4; D uncertain. Trimming took off 3 bases at V and 9 bases at J, with 12 bases between the two ends. The CDR3 totals 12 residues. The CDR3 DNA reads as TGTGCCAGCAGTTTGGAGAACCCCGTGCAGTACTTC. It is translated as CASSLENPVQYF.

This clonotype has just a few counts. The rearrangement uses TRBV24-1 and TRBJ2-1, with D possibly being TRBD1 or TRBD2 (6 bases each). The germline gives CDR1 KGHDR, CDR2 SFDVKD. The CDR3 spans 16 residues. V lost 3 bases and J 7 bases, leaving 18 bases between the germline ends. In nucleotides, the CDR3 is TGTGCCACCAGTGATGGAGGGGGGACTCGGGCAAATGAGCAGTTCTTC. Protein product: CATSDGGGTRANEQFF.

The V gene is TRBV20-1, the J gene TRBJ2-3; tentatively, D is TRBD2 (6 bases). Germline CDR1 reads DFQATT; CDR2 reads SNEGSKA (reference sequence). The V and J ends lost 5 bases and 8 bases respectively, with 14 bases between them. The CDR3 runs to 12 residues. The CDR3 here is CSAPTTAGTQYF. DNA for the CDR3: TGCAGTGCTCCAACGACAGCGGGTACGCAGTATTTT.

This chain uses TRBV12-3 or TRBV12-4 with TRBJ2-3; 7 positions agree with TRBD2. The CDR3 has 15 amino acids. V was pared by 3 bases and J by 2 bases, with 5 bases of the junction left unmatched. The CDR3 here is CASSLLRGYTDTQYF. CDR3 in DNA: TGTGCCAGCAGTTTGCTGCGGGGGTACACAGATACGCAGTATTTT.

V and J are TRBV24-1 and TRBJ2-1; unclear D gene. Trimming left V 0 bases short and J 7 bases short, with 6 bases between. From germline, CDR1 is KGHDR and CDR2 SFDVKD. The CDR3 has 13 amino acids. CDR3: CATSDLRRNEQFF. CDR3 nucleotides: TGTGCCACCAGTGATTTGCGGCGAAATGAGCAGTTCTTC.

This clonotype was detected only a few times. The rearrangement uses TRBV20-1 and TRBJ2-6; no reliable D call. Germline V CDR1 and CDR2: DFQATT, SNEGSKA (reference sequence). This CDR3 comprises 12 residues. V was cut by 6 bases and J by 3 bases, with 6 bases left in between. CDR3 loop: CSAGIGANVLTF. The CDR3 DNA reads TGCAGTGCGGGTATTGGGGCCAACGTCCTGACTTTC.

This clonotype was recorded a few times. The CDR3 bases are TGTGCCAGCAAATCTTCGTTCGCGCAGTATTTT. Its protein product is CASKSSFAQYF. The chain uses TRBV6-2 or TRBV6-3 and TRBJ2-3; D is undetermined. Between the trimmed V and J ends, which lost 7 bases and 10 bases, there was a span of 12 bases. The CDR3 has 11 amino acids. CDR1 MNHEY and CDR2 SVGEGT come from the germline V gene.

The genes are TRBV20-1 and TRBJ2-7; TRBD2 aligns across 10 bases. The CDR3 loop spans 12 amino acids. CDR1 and CDR2 from the germline V gene are DFQATT and SNEGSKA (reference sequence). The junction had 5 bases not matched to a gene; V was cut back by 5 bases and J by 7 bases. The CDR3 DNA reads TGCAGTGCTCTAGCGGGAGTACGGGAGCAGTACTTC. This codes for CSALAGVREQYF.

The sample holds a few counts of this clonotype. V is TRBV20-1 and J is TRBJ2-3; either TRBD1 or TRBD2 may fit D (6 bases each). This CDR3 contains 11 residues. Germline CDR1 and CDR2: DFQATT and SNEGSKA (reference sequence). The CDR3 nucleotides are TGCGGTAGGGGGGCTGAAAATACGCAGTATTTT. This translates into CGRGAENTQYF.

Comments on this clonotype: The junction and the germline gene differ at one end; a read error may be behind it. The V and J genes are TRBV20-1 and TRBJ2-3, with TRBD2 matching 14 bases. The V gene's germline CDR1 is DFQATT and CDR2 SNEGSKA (reference sequence). This CDR3 comprises 16 residues. CDR3 residues: CCARGTSGRTADTQYF. The CDR3 nucleotides are TGCTGTGCTAGAGGGACTAGCGGGAGAACGGCAGATACGCAGTATTTT.